The clone carrying this T cell receptor (beta chain) was seen a few times. Its antigen is unknown. These data are taken from a study of blood T cells in healthy people across ages. General study points: Donor CMV status was unknown, possibly confounding expanded clonotype changes.

This CDR3 has 15 residues. The junction had 11 bases not matched to a gene; V was cut back by 2 bases and J by 8 bases. Germline CDR1 DFQATT, CDR2 SNEGSKA (reference sequence). The use of a sample-barcoded 5' primer and a J-beta primer mix characterized a second PCR of roughly 6 to 12 cycles. TCRdb re-analysed the 5' RACE reads in MiXCR, keeping a single row per CDR3 protein. The data contain fewer than 1,200,000 distinct CDR3 sequences, 25% of them singletons. These records were also assigned to another study, of T cells of mothers and their children. Per that paper: In this cohort, donors were three healthy Caucasian mothers plus their six children.

The clonotype comes from a girl aged 2-10 years in good health. The material sequenced was blood. J is TRBJ2-2 and V is TRBV20-1; TRBD2 matches 7 bases. CDR3 sequence (DNA): TGCAGTGCTAGAAGTGGGAGGGAGACTTTGGGGGAGCTGTTTTTT. This gives the protein CSARSGRETLGELFF.